What follows are 8 T cell receptor beta chains derived from one specimen sequenced in a study of T cells after yellow fever vaccination. Each CDR3 protein is one row after TCRdb ran MiXCR on the 5' RACE reads. Among hundreds of thousands of distinct CDR3 sequences listed, 12% were seen once. The starting material was PBMCs, obtained on the day of the yellow fever booster vaccination. The receptors were sampled from a man younger than 40 who received the YFV17D yellow fever vaccine.

This clonotype was found a few times. The V call is TRBV7-2, the J call TRBJ2-7; TRBD1 aligns across 7 bases. The CDR3 is 15 residues long. V lost 0 bases and J lost 3; bases outside the gene matches: 5. Germline CDR1 is SGHTA and CDR2 is FQGNSA. The CDR3 protein is CASSLATGTVYEQYF. CDR3 nucleotide sequence: TGTGCCAGCAGCTTAGCGACCGGGACAGTCTACGAGCAGTACTTC.

A few counts support this clonotype. The chain is built from TRBV3-1 and TRBJ2-7; the match to TRBD1 covers 7 bases. Germline V CDR1 and CDR2: LGHDT, YNNKEL (reference sequence). The CDR3 consists of 13 residues. J lost 6 bases, V lost 5 bases, and 7 bases had no gene match. The CDR3 region has the DNA TGTGCCAGCAGCTTAGGGGGCGTCCCCGAGCAGTACTTC. The encoded protein is CASSLGGVPEQYF.

This chain joins TRBV10-3 and TRBJ2-1, with TRBD2 identical over 7 bases. The germline V gene has CDR1 ENHRY and CDR2 SYGVKD. This CDR3 comprises 14 residues. The V gene end was trimmed by 3 bases and the J gene end by 16 bases; junction bases not matched to a gene: 15. The CDR3 spells CAISDSPSGGRGFF. CDR3 DNA sequence: TGTGCCATCAGTGACTCCCCTTCGGGCGGGAGAGGATTCTTC.

V gene TRBV11-2 combines with J gene TRBJ2-5; TRBD2 matches at 7 bases. J lost 5 bases, V lost 5 bases, and 11 bases had no gene match. This CDR3 region has 15 residues. Looked up from germline, CDR1 is SGHAT and CDR2 is FQNNGV. CDR3 nucleotides: TGTGCCAGCAGCCACGATAGACTAGCACGGGAGACCCAGTACTTC. This codes for CASSHDRLARETQYF.

This clonotype was seen a handful of times. The J gene is TRBJ2-1, the V gene TRBV7-6, with TRBD2 matching over 7 bases. The junction had 12 bases not matched to a gene; V was cut back by 5 bases and J by 8 bases. Germline V gives CDR1 SGHVS, CDR2 FNYEAQ. This CDR3 comprises 15 residues. The CDR3 DNA follows: TGTGCCAGCAGCAGGGCTAGCGGAGGGGTCGATGAGCAGTTCTTC. Encoded protein: CASSRASGGVDEQFF.

This clonotype was seen a few times. The V call is TRBV5-1, the J call TRBJ2-5; D remains ambiguous. Trimming took off 4 bases at V and 0 bases at J, with 10 bases between the two ends. This CDR3 is built from 14 residues. Germline lookup yields CDR1 SGHRS and CDR2 YFSETQ. CDR3 coding DNA: TGCGCCAGCAGCCGGATGGCGAACCAAGAGACCCAGTACTTC. Protein sequence: CASSRMANQETQYF.

This clonotype was found once. This sequence joins TRBV5-1 and TRBJ2-5, with TRBD1 matching over 8 bases. CDR3 length: 15 amino acids. Germline assignment: CDR1 SGHRS and CDR2 YFSETQ. With V trimmed by 4 bases and J by 4 bases, 9 bases remained unmatched. The CDR3 bases are TGCGCCAGCAGCACCCGACAGGGGAAAACAGAGACCCAGTACTTC. Translating gives CASSTRQGKTETQYF.

The chain carries TRBV20-1 and TRBJ2-5, with a possible D match to TRBD2 (6 bases). V was clipped by 1 base and J by 5 bases, with 14 bases between them. This CDR3 is built from 14 residues. Looked up from germline, CDR1 is DFQATT and CDR2 is SNEGSKA (reference sequence). The CDR3 here is CSARGYSGGETQYF. As DNA, the CDR3 is TGCAGTGCTAGAGGATACAGTGGGGGGGAGACCCAGTACTTC.